Each of the 9 T cell receptor beta chains below was sequenced from the same sample in a study of Ad26.COV2.S vaccination and SARS-CoV-2 variants. Only in-frame clones appear in the TCRdb table, and some are missing; sequencing was by immunoSEQ multiplex PCR. Of 150,000 to 200,000 clones in the sample, around 88% were seen once. Sequencing was performed on peripheral blood, taken after recovery from COVID-19. The source is a human donor who had recovered from COVID-19.

This clone was seen once. The rearrangement joins TRBV3-1 (or the pseudogene TRBV3-2) to TRBJ1-3, with 9 bases matching TRBD1. The length of the CDR3 is 17 residues. Germline CDR1 and CDR2: LGHDT and YNNKEL (reference sequence). V lost 4 bases and J lost 4; bases outside the gene matches: 11. The CDR3, as DNA: TGTGCCAGCAGCCCAGGACAGGGGTTTATTAAGGGAAACACCATATATTTT. This codes for CASSPGQGFIKGNTIYF.

The rearrangement uses TRBV6-5 and TRBJ2-7, with TRBD2 identical over 11 bases. This CDR3 region has 16 residues. Germline values: CDR1 MNHEY, CDR2 SVGAGI. The junction had 3 bases not matched to a gene; V was cut back by 2 bases and J by 0 bases. The CDR3 spells CASSYTSGRASYEQYF. CDR3 sequence (DNA): TGTGCCAGCAGTTACACTAGCGGGAGAGCCTCCTACGAGCAGTACTTC.

This clone was detected only once. This sequence joins TRBV13 and TRBJ1-4, with 7 bases aligning to TRBD1. The CDR3 spans 13 residues. With 4 bases clipped from V and 7 bases from J, the junction kept 3 bases outside the gene matches. Per germline, CDR1 PRHDT and CDR2 FYEKMQ (reference sequence). CDR3 sequence (DNA): TGTGCCAGCAGCTCCGGACAGGTTGAAAAACTGTTTTTT. Its protein is CASSSGQVEKLFF.

This sequence joins TRBV10-2 and TRBJ2-3, with D unclear. V gave up 8 bases and J gave up 4 bases, with 19 bases separating them. The CDR3 has 15 residues. The germline gives CDR1 WSHSY, CDR2 SAAADI. The CDR3 sequence: CASCRAGLFSDTQYF. CDR3 nucleotides: TGCGCCAGCTGTAGGGCCGGTCTGTTTTCAGATACGCAGTATTTT.

The chain is built from TRBV18 and TRBJ1-2, with a possible D match to TRBD1 (5 bases). The CDR3 contains 17 residues. V was shortened by 3 bases and J by 3 bases, with 20 bases between the two germline ends. Germline V gene sequence: CDR1 KGHSH, CDR2 LQKENI. The chain's CDR3 is CASSPTSGTEPDYGYTF. DNA for the CDR3: TGTGCCAGCTCACCGACTTCAGGGACCGAACCTGACTATGGCTACACCTTC. The full variable domain, its missing parts supplied by reference TRBV18 and TRBJ1-2, is NAGVMQNPRHLVRRRGQEARLRCSPMKGHSHVYWYRQLPEEGLKFMVYLQKENIIDESGMPKERFSAEFPKEGPSILRIQQVVRGDSAAYFCASSPTSGTEPDYGYTFGSGTRLTVV.

This chain links TRBV12-5 with TRBJ1-2, with D tentatively TRBD1 (6 bases). The CDR3 contains 15 residues. Germline V gene lookup returns CDR1 LGHNT and CDR2 FRNRAP. The V gene lost 4 bases and the J gene lost 5 bases, with 17 bases spanning the gap. The CDR3 region is CASGSTADRLYGYTF. The CDR3 DNA follows: TGTGCTAGTGGTTCCACCGCCGACAGGCTGTATGGCTACACCTTC.

This rearrangement joins TRBV3-1 (or the pseudogene TRBV3-2) to TRBJ2-2; 7 bases match TRBD2. V lost 3 bases to trimming and J lost 5 bases; unmatched junction nucleotides: 3. Germline V CDR1 and CDR2: LGHDT, YNNKEL (reference sequence). The CDR3 spans 14 residues. CDR3 loop: CASSQAGETGELFF. For the CDR3, the DNA is TGTGCCAGCAGCCAGGCGGGGGAGACCGGGGAGCTGTTTTTT.

This chain links TRBV25-1 with TRBJ1-1; D is unresolved. Germline CDR1 and CDR2: MGHDK and SYGVNS. Trimming pared 6 bases from V and 5 bases from J, leaving 19 bases between. The CDR3 covers 15 residues. As DNA, the CDR3 is TGTGCCAGCAGCGTATTCTATGCGGGCAAAACTGAAGCTTTCTTT. Protein product: CASSVFYAGKTEAFF.

The genes are TRBV7-9 and TRBJ2-1; 10 nucleotides agree with TRBD2. Germline V gene lookup returns CDR1 SEHNR and CDR2 FQNEAQ (reference sequence). The junction had 13 bases not matched to a gene; V was cut back by 5 bases and J by 15 bases. This CDR3 has 14 amino acids. DNA of the CDR3: TGTGCCAGCAGCCTCGGGACTAGCGTCCGTCGGACGTTCTTC. This gives the protein CASSLGTSVRRTFF.